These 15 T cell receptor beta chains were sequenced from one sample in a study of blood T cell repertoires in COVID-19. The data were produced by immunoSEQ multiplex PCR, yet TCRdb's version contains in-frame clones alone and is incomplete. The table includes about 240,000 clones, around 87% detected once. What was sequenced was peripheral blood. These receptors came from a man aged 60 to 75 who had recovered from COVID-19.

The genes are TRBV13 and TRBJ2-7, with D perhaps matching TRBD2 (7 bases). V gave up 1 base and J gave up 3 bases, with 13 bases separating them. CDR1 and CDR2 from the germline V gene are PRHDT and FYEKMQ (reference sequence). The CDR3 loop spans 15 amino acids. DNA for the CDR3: TGTGCCAGCAGCTTAGATAGGGGGGGACACTACGAGCAGTACTTC. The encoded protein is CASSLDRGGHYEQYF.

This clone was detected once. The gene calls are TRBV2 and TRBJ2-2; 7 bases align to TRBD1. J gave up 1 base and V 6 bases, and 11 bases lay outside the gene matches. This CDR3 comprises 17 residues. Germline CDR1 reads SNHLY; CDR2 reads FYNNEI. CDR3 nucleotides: TGTGCCAGCAGGCATTTACCATGGACAGGGAACACCGGGGAGCTGTTTTTT. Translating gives CASRHLPWTGNTGELFF.

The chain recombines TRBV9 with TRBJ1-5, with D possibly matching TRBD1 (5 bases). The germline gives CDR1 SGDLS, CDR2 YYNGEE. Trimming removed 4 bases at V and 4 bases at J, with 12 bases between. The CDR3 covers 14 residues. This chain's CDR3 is CASSHGGVNQPQHF. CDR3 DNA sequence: TGTGCCAGCAGCCATGGGGGGGTAAATCAGCCCCAGCATTTT.

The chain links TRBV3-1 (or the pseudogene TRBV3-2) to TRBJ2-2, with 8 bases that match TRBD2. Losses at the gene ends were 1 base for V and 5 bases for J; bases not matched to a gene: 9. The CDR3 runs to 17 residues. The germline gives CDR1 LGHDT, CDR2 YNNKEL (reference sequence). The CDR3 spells CASSQVGGGPGTGELFF. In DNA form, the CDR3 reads TGTGCCAGCAGCCAAGTAGGCGGGGGGCCAGGTACCGGGGAGCTGTTTTTT.

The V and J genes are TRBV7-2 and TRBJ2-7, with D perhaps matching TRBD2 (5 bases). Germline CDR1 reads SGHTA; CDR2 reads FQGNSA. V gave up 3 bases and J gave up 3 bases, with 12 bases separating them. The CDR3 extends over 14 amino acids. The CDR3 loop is CASSFGGQIYEQYF. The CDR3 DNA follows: TGTGCCAGCAGCTTTGGAGGCCAGATCTACGAGCAGTACTTC.

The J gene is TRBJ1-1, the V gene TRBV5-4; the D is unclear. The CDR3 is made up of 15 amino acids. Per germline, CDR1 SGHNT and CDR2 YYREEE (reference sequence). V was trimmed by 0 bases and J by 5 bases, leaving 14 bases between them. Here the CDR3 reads CASSLEGGIGTEAFF. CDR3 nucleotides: TGTGCCAGCAGCTTGGAAGGAGGGATTGGGACTGAAGCTTTCTTT. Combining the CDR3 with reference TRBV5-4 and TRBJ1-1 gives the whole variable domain ETGVTQSPTHLIKTRGQQVTLRCSSQSGHNTVSWYQQALGQGPQFIFQYYREEENGRGNFPPRFSGLQFPNYSSELNVNALELDDSALYLCASSLEGGIGTEAFFGQGTRLTVV.

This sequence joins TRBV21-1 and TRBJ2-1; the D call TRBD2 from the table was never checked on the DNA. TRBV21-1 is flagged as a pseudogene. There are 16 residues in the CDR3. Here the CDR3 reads CASSKRAAGANGWKFF. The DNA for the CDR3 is TGTGCCAGCAGCAAAAGGGCAGCGGGGGCCAACGGGTGGAAGTTCTTC.

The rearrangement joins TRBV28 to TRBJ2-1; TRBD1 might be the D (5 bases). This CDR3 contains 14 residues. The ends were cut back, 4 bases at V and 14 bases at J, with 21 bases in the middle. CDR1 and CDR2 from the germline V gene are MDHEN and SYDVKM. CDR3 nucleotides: TGTGCCAGCAGTTCAGGCCCTACTTGGAGACAGAAGTTCTTC. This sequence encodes CASSSGPTWRQKFF.

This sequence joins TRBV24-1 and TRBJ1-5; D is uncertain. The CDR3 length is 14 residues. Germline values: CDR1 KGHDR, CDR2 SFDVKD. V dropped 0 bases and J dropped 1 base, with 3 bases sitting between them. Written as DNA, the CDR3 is TGTGCCACCAGTGATTTGCAGAGCAATCAGCCCCAGCATTTT. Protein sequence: CATSDLQSNQPQHF.

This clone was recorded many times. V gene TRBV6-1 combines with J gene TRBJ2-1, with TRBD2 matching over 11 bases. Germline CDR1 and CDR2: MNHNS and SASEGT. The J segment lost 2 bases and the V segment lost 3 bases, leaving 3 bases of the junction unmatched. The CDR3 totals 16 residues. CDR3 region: CASSDPGLAAYNEQFF. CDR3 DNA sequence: TGTGCCAGCAGTGATCCGGGACTAGCGGCCTACAATGAGCAGTTCTTC.

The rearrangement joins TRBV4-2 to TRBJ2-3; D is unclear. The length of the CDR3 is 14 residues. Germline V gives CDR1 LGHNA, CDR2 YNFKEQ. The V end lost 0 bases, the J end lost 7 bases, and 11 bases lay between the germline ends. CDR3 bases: TGTGCCAGCAGCCAAGAACTCCTTAGAAATACGCAGTATTTT. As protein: CASSQELLRNTQYF.

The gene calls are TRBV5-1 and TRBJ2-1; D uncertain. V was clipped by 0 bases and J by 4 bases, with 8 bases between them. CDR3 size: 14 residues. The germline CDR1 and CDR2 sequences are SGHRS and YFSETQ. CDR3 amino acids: CASSLGPTYNEQFF. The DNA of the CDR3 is TGCGCCAGCAGCTTGGGTCCGACTTACAATGAGCAGTTCTTC. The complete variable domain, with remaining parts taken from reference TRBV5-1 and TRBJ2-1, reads KAGVTQTPRYLIKTRGQQVTLSCSPISGHRSVSWYQQTPGQGLQFLFEYFSETQRNKGNFPGRFSGRQFSNSRSEMNVSTLELGDSALYLCASSLGPTYNEQFFGPGTRLTVL.

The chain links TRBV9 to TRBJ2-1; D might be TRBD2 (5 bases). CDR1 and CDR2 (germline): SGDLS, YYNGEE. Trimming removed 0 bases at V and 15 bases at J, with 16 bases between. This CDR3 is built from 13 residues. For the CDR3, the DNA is TGTGCCAGCAGCGTAGCTAGCTCCCCTCTTCGGTTCTTC. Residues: CASSVASSPLRFF.

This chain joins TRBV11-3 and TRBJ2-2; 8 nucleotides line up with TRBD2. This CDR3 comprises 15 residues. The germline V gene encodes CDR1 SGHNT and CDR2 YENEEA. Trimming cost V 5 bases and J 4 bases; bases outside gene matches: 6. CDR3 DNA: TGTGCCAGCAGCGGACTGGCGGGGGGCACCGGGGAGCTGTTTTTT. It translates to CASSGLAGGTGELFF.

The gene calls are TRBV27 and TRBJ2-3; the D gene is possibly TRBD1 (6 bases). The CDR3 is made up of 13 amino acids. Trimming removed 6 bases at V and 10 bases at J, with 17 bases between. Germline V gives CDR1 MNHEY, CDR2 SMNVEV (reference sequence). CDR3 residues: CASRIETGRPQYF. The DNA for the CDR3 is TGTGCCAGCAGGATCGAAACAGGGAGACCGCAGTATTTT.